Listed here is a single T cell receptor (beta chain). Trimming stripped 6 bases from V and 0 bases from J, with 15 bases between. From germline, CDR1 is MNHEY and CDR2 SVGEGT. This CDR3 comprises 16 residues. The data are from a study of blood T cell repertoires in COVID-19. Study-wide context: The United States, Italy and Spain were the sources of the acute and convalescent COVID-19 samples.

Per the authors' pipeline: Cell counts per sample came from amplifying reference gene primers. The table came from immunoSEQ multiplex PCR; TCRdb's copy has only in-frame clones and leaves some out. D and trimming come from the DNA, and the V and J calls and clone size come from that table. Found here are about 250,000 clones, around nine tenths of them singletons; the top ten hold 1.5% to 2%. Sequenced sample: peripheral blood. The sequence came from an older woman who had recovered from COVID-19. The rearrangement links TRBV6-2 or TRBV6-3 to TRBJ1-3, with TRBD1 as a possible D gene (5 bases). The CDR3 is CASSNPGLRSGNTIYF. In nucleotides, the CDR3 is TGTGCCAGCAGCAATCCGGGACTCCGCTCTGGAAACACCATATATTTT.